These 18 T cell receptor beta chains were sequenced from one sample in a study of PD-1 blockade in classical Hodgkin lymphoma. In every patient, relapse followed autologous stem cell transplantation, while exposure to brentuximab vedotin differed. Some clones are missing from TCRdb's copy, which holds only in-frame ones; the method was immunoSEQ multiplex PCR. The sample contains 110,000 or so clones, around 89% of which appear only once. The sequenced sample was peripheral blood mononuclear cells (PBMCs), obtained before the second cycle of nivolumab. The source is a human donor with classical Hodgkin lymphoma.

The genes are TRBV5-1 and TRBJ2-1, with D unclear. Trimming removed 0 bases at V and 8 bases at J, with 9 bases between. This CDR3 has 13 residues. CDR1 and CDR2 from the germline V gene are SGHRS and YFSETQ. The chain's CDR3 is CASSLVPNDEQFF. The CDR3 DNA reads TGCGCCAGCAGCTTGGTACCCAACGATGAGCAGTTCTTC.

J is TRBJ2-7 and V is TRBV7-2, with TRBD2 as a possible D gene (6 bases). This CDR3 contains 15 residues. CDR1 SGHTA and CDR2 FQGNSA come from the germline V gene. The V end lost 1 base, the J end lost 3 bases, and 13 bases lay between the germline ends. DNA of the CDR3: TGTGCCAGCAGCTTAGGAGGCGGGGAGCACTACGAGCAGTACTTC. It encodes CASSLGGGEHYEQYF. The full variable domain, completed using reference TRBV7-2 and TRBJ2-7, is GAGVSQSPSNKVTEKGKDVELRCDPISGHTALYWYRQSLGQGLEFLIYFQGNSAPDKSGLPSDRFSAERTGGSVSTLTIQRTQQEDSAVYLCASSLGGGEHYEQYFGPGTRLTVT.

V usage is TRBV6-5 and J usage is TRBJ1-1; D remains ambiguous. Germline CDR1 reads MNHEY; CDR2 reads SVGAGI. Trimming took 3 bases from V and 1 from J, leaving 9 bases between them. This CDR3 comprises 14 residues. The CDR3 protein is CASSYMETNTEAFF. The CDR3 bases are TGTGCCAGCAGTTATATGGAGACGAACACTGAAGCTTTCTTT.

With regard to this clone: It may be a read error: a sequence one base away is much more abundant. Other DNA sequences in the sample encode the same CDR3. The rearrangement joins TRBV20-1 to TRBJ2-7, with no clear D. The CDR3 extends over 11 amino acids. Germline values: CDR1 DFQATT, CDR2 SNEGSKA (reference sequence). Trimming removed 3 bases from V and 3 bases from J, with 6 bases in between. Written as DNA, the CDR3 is TGCAGTGCTAGGGGCGGCTACGAGCAGTACTTC. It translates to CSARGGYEQYF.

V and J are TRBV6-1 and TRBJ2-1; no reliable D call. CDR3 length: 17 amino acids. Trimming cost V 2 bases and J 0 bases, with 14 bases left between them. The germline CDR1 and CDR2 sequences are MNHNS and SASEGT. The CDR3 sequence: CASSEWGPTLSYNEQFF. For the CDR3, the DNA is TGTGCCAGCAGTGAATGGGGTCCAACCCTCTCCTACAATGAGCAGTTCTTC.

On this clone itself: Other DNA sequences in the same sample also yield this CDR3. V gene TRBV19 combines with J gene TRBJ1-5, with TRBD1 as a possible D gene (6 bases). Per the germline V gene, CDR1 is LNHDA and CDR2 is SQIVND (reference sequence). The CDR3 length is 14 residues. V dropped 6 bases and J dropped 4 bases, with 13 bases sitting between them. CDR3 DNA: TGTGCCAGTAGCCCCGGACAGAAAAATCAGCCCCAGCATTTT. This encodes CASSPGQKNQPQHF. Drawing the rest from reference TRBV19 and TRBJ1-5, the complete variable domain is DGGITQSPKYLFRKEGQNVTLSCEQNLNHDAMYWYRQDPGQGLRLIYYSQIVNDFQKGDIAEGYSVSREKKESFPLTVTSAQKNPTAFYLCASSPGQKNQPQHFGDGTRLSIL.

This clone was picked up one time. The DNA for the CDR3 is TGTGCCAGCAGTCTCCATTCTGGCACCGGGGAGCTGTTTTTT. It specifies CASSLHSGTGELFF. V usage is TRBV27 and J usage is TRBJ2-2, with D uncertain. The CDR3 runs to 14 residues. Germline CDR1 is MNHEY and CDR2 is SMNVEV (reference sequence). The V end was cut by 5 bases, the J end by 4 bases, with 11 bases between.

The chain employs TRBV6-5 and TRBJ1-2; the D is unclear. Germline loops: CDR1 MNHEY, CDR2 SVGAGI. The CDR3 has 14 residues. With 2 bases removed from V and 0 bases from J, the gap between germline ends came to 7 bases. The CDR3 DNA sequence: TGTGCCAGCAGTTACGACCCAGCTAACTATGGCTACACCTTC. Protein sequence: CASSYDPANYGYTF.

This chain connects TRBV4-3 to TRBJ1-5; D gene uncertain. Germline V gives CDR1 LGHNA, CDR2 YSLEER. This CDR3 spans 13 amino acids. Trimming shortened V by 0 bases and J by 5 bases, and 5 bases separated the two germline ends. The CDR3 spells CASSQDRDQPQHF. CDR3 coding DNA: TGCGCCAGCAGCCAAGATAGGGATCAGCCCCAGCATTTT.

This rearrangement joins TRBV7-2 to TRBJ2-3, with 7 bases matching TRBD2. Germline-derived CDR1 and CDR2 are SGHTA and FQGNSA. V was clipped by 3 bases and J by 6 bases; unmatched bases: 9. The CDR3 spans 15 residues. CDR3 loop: CASSFGGLRVDTQYF. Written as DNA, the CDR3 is TGTGCCAGCAGCTTCGGGGGACTACGCGTTGATACGCAGTATTTT.

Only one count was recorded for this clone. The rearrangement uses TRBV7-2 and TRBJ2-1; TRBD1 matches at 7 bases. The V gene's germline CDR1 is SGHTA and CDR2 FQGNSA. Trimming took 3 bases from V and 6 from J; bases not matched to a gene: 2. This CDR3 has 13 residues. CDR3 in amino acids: CASSFSGGNEQFF. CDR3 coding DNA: TGTGCCAGCAGCTTTTCAGGGGGCAATGAGCAGTTCTTC.

The DNA for the CDR3 is TGTGCCAGCAGCTTGGGGTGGACAGGGGACGGCTACACCTTC. Its translation: CASSLGWTGDGYTF. V gene TRBV5-5 combines with J gene TRBJ1-2; 9 nucleotides agree with TRBD1. This CDR3 is built from 14 residues. After removal of 0 bases from V and 8 bases from J, the junction contained 5 bases not matched to a gene. Germline V gives CDR1 SGHKS, CDR2 YYEKEE (reference sequence).

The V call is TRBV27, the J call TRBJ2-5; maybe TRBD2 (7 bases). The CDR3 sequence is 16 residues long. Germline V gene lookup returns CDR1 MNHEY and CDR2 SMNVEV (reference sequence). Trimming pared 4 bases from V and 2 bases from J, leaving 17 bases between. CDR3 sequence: CASSYDGGQRQETQYF. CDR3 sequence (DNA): TGTGCCAGCAGTTATGACGGGGGGCAGCGGCAAGAGACCCAGTACTTC.

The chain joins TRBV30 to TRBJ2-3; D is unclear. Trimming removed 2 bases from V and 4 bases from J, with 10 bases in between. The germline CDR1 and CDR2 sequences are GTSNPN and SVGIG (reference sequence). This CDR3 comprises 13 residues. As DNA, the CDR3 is TGTGCCTGGAGTCGCCCCCCCCCAGATACGCAGTATTTT. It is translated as CAWSRPPPDTQYF.

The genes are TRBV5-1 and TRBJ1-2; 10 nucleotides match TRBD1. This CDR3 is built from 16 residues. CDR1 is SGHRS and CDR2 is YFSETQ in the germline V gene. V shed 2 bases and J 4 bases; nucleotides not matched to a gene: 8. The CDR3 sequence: CASSLDSTGGIYGYTF. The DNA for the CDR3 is TGCGCCAGCAGCTTAGATTCGACAGGGGGCATCTATGGCTACACCTTC.

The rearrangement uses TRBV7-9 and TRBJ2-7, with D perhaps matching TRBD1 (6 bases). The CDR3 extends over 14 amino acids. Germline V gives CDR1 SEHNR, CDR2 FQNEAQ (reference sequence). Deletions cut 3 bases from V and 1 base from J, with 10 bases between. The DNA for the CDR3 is TGTGCCAGCAGCTTTACCGGACAGTCCTACGAGCAGTACTTC. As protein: CASSFTGQSYEQYF.

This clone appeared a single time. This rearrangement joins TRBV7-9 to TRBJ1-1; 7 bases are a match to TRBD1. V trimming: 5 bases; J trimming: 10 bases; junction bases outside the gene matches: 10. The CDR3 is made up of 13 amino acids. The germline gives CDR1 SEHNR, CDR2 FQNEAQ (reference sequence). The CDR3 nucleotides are TGTGCCAGCAGCCGGATTGACAGGGACCCAGCTTTCTTT. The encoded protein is CASSRIDRDPAFF.

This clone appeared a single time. The CDR3 DNA reads as TGTGCCAGCAGTTACTCGGGAGGGAGTTTTGAAAAACTGTTTTTT. Residues: CASSYSGGSFEKLFF. The rearrangement joins TRBV6-5 to TRBJ1-4; D is ambiguous. Germline CDR1 reads MNHEY; CDR2 reads SVGAGI. The CDR3 extends over 15 amino acids. The germline V and J ends were trimmed by 0 bases and 7 bases, with 12 bases remaining between them.